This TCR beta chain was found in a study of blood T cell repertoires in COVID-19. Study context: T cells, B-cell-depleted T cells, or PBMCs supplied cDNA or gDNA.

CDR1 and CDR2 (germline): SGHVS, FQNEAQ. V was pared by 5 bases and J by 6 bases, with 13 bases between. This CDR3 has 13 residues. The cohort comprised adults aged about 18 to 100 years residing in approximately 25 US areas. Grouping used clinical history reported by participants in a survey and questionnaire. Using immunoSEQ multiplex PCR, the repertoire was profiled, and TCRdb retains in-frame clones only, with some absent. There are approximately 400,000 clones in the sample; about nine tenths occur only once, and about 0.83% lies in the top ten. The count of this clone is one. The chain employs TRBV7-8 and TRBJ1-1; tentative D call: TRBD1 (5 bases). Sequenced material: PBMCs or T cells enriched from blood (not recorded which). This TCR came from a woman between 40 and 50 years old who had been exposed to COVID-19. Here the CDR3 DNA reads TGTGCCAGCAGCCAAGTCGGGGGAGCTGAAGCTTTCTTT. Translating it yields CASSQVGGAEAFF.